The 21 T cell receptor beta chains listed next were all sequenced from one sample in a study of blood T cell repertoires in COVID-19. Libraries were prepared by immunoSEQ multiplex PCR; TCRdb keeps only in-frame clonotypes and omits some of them. The sample has 100,000 to 120,000 clones, around four fifths seen once. Sequenced sample: peripheral blood. Every receptor here comes from a woman aged 55 to 70 with acute or convalescent COVID-19.

V gene TRBV11-2 combines with J gene TRBJ2-1, with 9 bases lining up with TRBD1. The CDR3 length is 13 residues. V shed 6 bases, J shed 7 bases, and the junction held 4 bases outside the gene matches. Looked up from germline, CDR1 is SGHAT and CDR2 is FQNNGV. Here the CDR3 DNA reads TGTGCCAGCAGACAGGGGGCAATGAATGAGCAGTTCTTC. It translates to CASRQGAMNEQFF.

The J gene is TRBJ2-3, the V gene TRBV5-1, with 7 bases that match TRBD1. This CDR3 contains 14 residues. Losses at the gene ends were 4 bases for V and 2 bases for J; bases not matched to a gene: 4. CDR1 SGHRS and CDR2 YFSETQ come from the germline V gene. The CDR3 bases are TGCGCCAGCAGCGAAGGGACAGTCACAGATACGCAGTATTTT. Its translation: CASSEGTVTDTQYF.

The chain carries TRBV18 and TRBJ1-2; no clear D gene. The germline V and J ends were trimmed by 3 bases and 7 bases, with 18 bases remaining between them. CDR1 and CDR2 (germline): KGHSH, LQKENI. The CDR3 runs 15 residues. The CDR3 nucleotides read TGTGCCAGCTCACCGGAAGTCACGGAGTCGTTTGGCTACACCTTC. Its protein product is CASSPEVTESFGYTF.

The chain links TRBV3-1 (or the pseudogene TRBV3-2) to TRBJ2-5; TRBD2 aligns across 8 bases. The trim removed 1 base at V and 5 bases at J, leaving 6 bases unmatched. The CDR3 has 15 amino acids. From germline, CDR1 is LGHDT and CDR2 YNNKEL (reference sequence). In DNA, the CDR3 is TGTGCCAGCAGCCAAGGACGGGGGGGTTGGGAGACCCAGTACTTC. As protein: CASSQGRGGWETQYF.

The chain is built from TRBV12-3 or TRBV12-4 and TRBJ1-1, with D possibly matching TRBD1 (5 bases). This CDR3 contains 13 residues. Trimming took 1 base from V and 4 from J, leaving 7 bases between them. CDR3 bases: TGTGCCAGCAGTTTAGGACAGTTCACTGAAGCTTTCTTT. Amino acid sequence: CASSLGQFTEAFF.

The chain recombines TRBV7-2 with TRBJ2-7; 7 nucleotides align to TRBD1. J was trimmed by 3 bases and V by 3 bases; bases with no gene match: 5. Germline-derived CDR1 and CDR2 are SGHTA and FQGNSA. The CDR3 covers 14 residues. The CDR3 is CASSLTGLGYEQYF. Written as DNA, the CDR3 is TGTGCCAGCAGCTTGACAGGGTTGGGCTACGAGCAGTACTTC.

The CDR3 loop is CSVSTGDYGYTF. The CDR3 DNA sequence: TGCAGCGTCTCGACAGGGGACTATGGCTACACCTTC. This chain links TRBV29-1 with TRBJ1-2; 8 nucleotides agree with TRBD1. The CDR3 contains 12 residues. In germline, CDR1 is SQVTM, CDR2 ANQGSEA. Trimming cost V 6 bases and J 3 bases; bases outside gene matches: 3.

This clone has a handful of counts. The chain carries TRBV30 and TRBJ1-3, with a weak D call TRBD1 (5 bases). The CDR3 is 16 residues long. The germline CDR1 and CDR2 sequences are GTSNPN and SVGIG (reference sequence). The V end lost 3 bases, the J end lost 1 base, and 16 bases lay between the germline ends. DNA for the CDR3: TGTGCCTGGAGAACGATAAGGGGTCCGTCTGGAAACACCATATATTTT. Protein sequence: CAWRTIRGPSGNTIYF. The complete variable domain, with remaining parts taken from reference TRBV30 and TRBJ1-3, reads SQTIHQWPATLVQPVGSPLSLECTVEGTSNPNLYWYRQAAGRGLQLLFYSVGIGQISSEVPQNLSASRPQDRQFILSSKKLLLSDSGFYLCAWRTIRGPSGNTIYFGEGSWLTVV.

CDR3 nucleotides: TGTGCCAGCAGCCTTGGACAGGGTAGCAATCAGCCCCAGCATTTT. Amino acid sequence: CASSLGQGSNQPQHF. V gene TRBV3-1 (or the pseudogene TRBV3-2) combines with J gene TRBJ1-5, with TRBD1 matching over 8 bases. The V and J ends lost 4 bases and 0 bases, in that order; junction bases with no gene match: 2. The length of the CDR3 is 15 residues. Germline V gene lookup returns CDR1 LGHDT and CDR2 YNNKEL (reference sequence).

The rearrangement uses TRBV4-1 and TRBJ1-2; a possible D gene is TRBD1 (5 bases). This CDR3 is 17 amino acids long. CDR1 and CDR2 from the germline V gene are MGHRA and YSYEKL. The V gene lost 0 bases and the J gene lost 1 base, with 15 bases spanning the gap. CDR3 in amino acids: CASSQDMGTGDNYGYTF. CDR3 sequence (DNA): TGCGCCAGCAGCCAAGATATGGGAACAGGCGATAACTATGGCTACACCTTC.

V and J are TRBV5-1 and TRBJ2-7; the D gene is possibly TRBD2 (5 bases). The CDR3 has 13 residues. Per the germline V gene, CDR1 is SGHRS and CDR2 is YFSETQ. V was trimmed by 5 bases and J by 1 base, leaving 10 bases between them. CDR3 amino acids: CASSFSGSYEQYF. As DNA, the CDR3 is TGCGCCAGCAGTTTCTCGGGGTCCTACGAGCAGTACTTC.

The chain links TRBV7-6 to TRBJ2-1; 11 bases align to TRBD2. This CDR3 is 16 amino acids long. Germline CDR1 and CDR2: SGHVS and FNYEAQ. The trim removed 4 bases at V and 7 bases at J, leaving 9 bases unmatched. The CDR3 region is CASSSTGTSGLNEQFF. CDR3 nucleotide sequence: TGTGCCAGCAGCTCCACCGGGACTAGCGGATTAAATGAGCAGTTCTTC. The full variable domain, with the rest looked up from reference TRBV7-6 and TRBJ2-1, is GAGVSQSPRYKVTKRGQDVALRCDPISGHVSLYWYRQALGQGPEFLTYFNYEAQQDKSGLPNDRFSAERPEGSISTLTIQRTEQRDSAMYRCASSSTGTSGLNEQFFGPGTRLTVL.

The count of this clone is one. This rearrangement joins TRBV9 to TRBJ1-1, with D perhaps TRBD1 (5 bases). The CDR3 is made up of 15 amino acids. The germline V gene has CDR1 SGDLS and CDR2 YYNGEE. V gave up 0 bases and J gave up 5 bases, with 14 bases separating them. CDR3 sequence reads: CASSVGGGGPTEAFF. CDR3 nucleotides: TGTGCCAGCAGCGTAGGCGGGGGAGGCCCTACTGAAGCTTTCTTT.

The chain has TRBV5-4 and TRBJ2-7, with D possibly TRBD2 on 6 matching bases. Trimming pared 1 base from V and 4 bases from J, leaving 12 bases between. Germline V lookup: CDR1 SGHNT, CDR2 YYREEE (reference sequence). This CDR3 has 14 amino acids. CDR3 sequence: CASSLRGISYEQYF. The DNA for the CDR3 is TGTGCCAGCAGCTTGCGGGGGATTTCGTACGAGCAGTACTTC.

The V and J genes are TRBV24-1 and TRBJ2-2; 9 positions agree with TRBD2. CDR3 length equals 14 residues. Trimming took 6 bases from V and 6 from J; bases not matched to a gene: 4. Per the germline V gene, CDR1 is KGHDR and CDR2 is SFDVKD. The DNA for the CDR3 is TGTGCCACCAGTCAAGCGGGGGGCTCCGGGGAGCTGTTTTTT. Its protein is CATSQAGGSGELFF.

This sequence joins TRBV19 and TRBJ1-2; D is perhaps TRBD1 (5 bases). The germline V and J ends were trimmed by 6 bases and 3 bases, with 11 bases remaining between them. The germline gives CDR1 LNHDA, CDR2 SQIVND (reference sequence). The CDR3 consists of 13 residues. The CDR3 bases are TGTGCCAGTAGGATAACAGGAGACTATGGCTACACCTTC. Amino acid sequence: CASRITGDYGYTF.

This clone was counted once. This chain uses TRBV11-3 with TRBJ2-3, with D possibly TRBD2 on 7 matching bases. Germline assignment: CDR1 SGHNT and CDR2 YENEEA. Trimming cost V 0 bases and J 6 bases, with 25 bases left between them. This CDR3 contains 19 residues. As DNA, the CDR3 is TGTGCCAGCAGCTTAGATCGGGTTTGGGGGGGCCCCGGTTTCGATACGCAGTATTTT. This gives the protein CASSLDRVWGGPGFDTQYF.

V usage is TRBV27 and J usage is TRBJ2-3; 9 bases are a match to TRBD1. The ends lost 4 bases at V and 4 bases at J; junction bases unmatched: 6. Germline loops: CDR1 MNHEY, CDR2 SMNVEV (reference sequence). The CDR3 has 15 amino acids. The CDR3 DNA sequence: TGTGCCAGCAGTTCGCCGGGACAGGGATCAGATACGCAGTATTTT. It yields the protein CASSSPGQGSDTQYF.

DNA for the CDR3: TGTGCCAGCAGCTTAGATGGGGGCTATCAAGAGACCCAGTACTTC. Translated, it gives CASSLDGGYQETQYF. V and J are TRBV7-7 and TRBJ2-5; TRBD1 is a possible D gene (6 bases). The CDR3 is 15 residues long. V gave up 1 base and J gave up 2 bases, with 11 bases separating them. The germline V gene has CDR1 SSHAT and CDR2 FNYEAQ (reference sequence).

The CDR3 DNA sequence: TGTGCCAGCAGCCCCCTCGGAGACACCGGGGAGCTGTTTTTT. Translating it yields CASSPLGDTGELFF. V gene TRBV11-2 combines with J gene TRBJ2-2, with D unclear. CDR1 SGHAT and CDR2 FQNNGV come from the germline V gene. This CDR3 has 14 amino acids. The V end lost 5 bases, the J end lost 3 bases, and 10 bases lay between the germline ends. The complete variable domain, with remaining parts taken from reference TRBV11-2 and TRBJ2-2, reads EAGVAQSPRYKIIEKRQSVAFWCNPISGHATLYWYQQILGQGPKLLIQFQNNGVVDDSQLPKDRFSAERLKGVDSTLKIQPAKLEDSAVYLCASSPLGDTGELFFGEGSRLTVL.

This clone was observed a few times. The genes are TRBV28 and TRBJ1-2; TRBD1 aligns across 10 bases. This CDR3 has 15 residues. Germline CDR1 and CDR2: MDHEN and SYDVKM. The trim removed 5 bases at V and 2 bases at J, leaving 5 bases unmatched. The CDR3 sequence: CASSPGDRGNYGYTF. The CDR3 region has the DNA TGTGCCAGCAGTCCCGGGGACAGGGGAAACTATGGCTACACCTTC.